Listed below are T cell receptor beta chains from one sample, sequenced in a study of cytomegalovirus exposure and HLA in healthy donors. Sequencing was performed with immunoSEQ multiplex PCR; in TCRdb, only in-frame clones are kept and a portion is missing. The profile shows roughly 52,000 clones, around 78% of them singletons. The sample taken for sequencing was PBMCs. The receptors were sampled from a female donor in good health and CMV-seronegative. The CDR3 runs from the conserved cysteine through the conserved F or W. Each record gives: J gene, V gene, clone size, D gene, CDR3 DNA, CDR3 protein. A D gene is named only where the DNA matches it firmly. Expanded clones are given a class, and other clones once, few, many or no size at all.

TRBJ2-2,TRBV18,NA,TRBD2,TGTGCCAGCTCACCGTTAGCGGGCTCGAACACCGGGGAGCTGTTTTTT,CASSPLAGSNTGELFF
TRBJ1-1,TRBV5-4,NA,NA,TGTGCCAGCAGCTTGGGACAGTCGAACACTGAAGCTTTCTTT,CASSLGQSNTEAFF
TRBJ1-3,TRBV5-1,NA,NA,TGCGCCAGCAGCGCGACGACGGGACACTCTGGAAACACCATATATTTT,CASSATTGHSGNTIYF
TRBJ1-1,TRBV13,NA,NA,TGTGCCAGCAGCGAAGGACACATCATGAACACTGAAGCTTTCTTT,CASSEGHIMNTEAFF
TRBJ2-3,TRBV7-2,NA,NA,TGTGCCAGCAGCGTGACTAGGCCAGATACGCAGTATTTT,CASSVTRPDTQYF
TRBJ1-3,TRBV29-1,NA,NA,TGCAGCGTTGAAGGAGGACAGGGAAACACCATATATTTT,CSVEGGQGNTIYF
TRBJ2-3,TRBV4-1,NA,NA,TGCGCCAGCAGCCAAGATTGGTCCGGAGGGGCAGATACGCAGTATTTT,CASSQDWSGGADTQYF
TRBJ2-3,TRBV5-6,NA,NA,TGTGCCAGCAGCACCACTCCAGGGGCAGATACGCAGTATTTT,CASSTTPGADTQYF
TRBJ2-2,TRBV6-6,NA,TRBD2,TGTGCCAGCAACGGACTAGCGGGGGGGTTCACCGGGGAGCTGTTTTTT,CASNGLAGGFTGELFF
TRBJ2-7,TRBV18,NA,TRBD1,TGTGCCAGCTCACTAACCCGCGGGACAGGGTCTGAGCAGTACTTC,CASSLTRGTGSEQYF
TRBJ1-6,TRBV10-2,NA,TRBD1,TGCGCCAGCAGTGAGGCAGGGGGAATTAATTCACCCCTCCACTTT,CASSEAGGINSPLHF
TRBJ2-1,TRBV6-5,NA,NA,TGTGCCAGCAGTTACACCGGACTCGGGGGTCACAATGAGCAGTTCTTC,CASSYTGLGGHNEQFF
TRBJ2-7,TRBV29-1,NA,NA,TGCAGCGTTGAAACAGGGCCCTACGAGCAGTACTTC,CSVETGPYEQYF
TRBJ1-5,TRBV28,few,NA,TGTGCCAGCGTGGGGGGTCTTAGCAATCAGCCCCAGCATTTT,CASVGGLSNQPQHF
TRBJ2-7,TRBV2,NA,NA,TGTGCCAGCAGTGCAGAGGTCGAGCAGTACTTC,CASSAEVEQYF
TRBJ1-1,TRBV7-9,few,NA,TGTGCCAGCAGCTTGCAGGGGACCCAATACACTGAAGCTTTCTTT,CASSLQGTQYTEAFF
TRBJ1-1,TRBV18,once,NA,TGTGCCAGCTCACCGACGGGAACGAACACTGAAGCTTTCTTT,CASSPTGTNTEAFF
TRBJ2-5,TRBV5-1,NA,TRBD2,TGCGCCAGCAGCGGGCGGGGGGGCCCCCAAGAGACCCAGTACTTC,CASSGRGGPQETQYF
TRBJ2-7,TRBV15,NA,NA,TGTGCCACCAAGGGACCGGCGGGACCCGAGCAGTACTTC,CATKGPAGPEQYF
TRBJ1-6,TRBV7-9,NA,NA,TGTGCCAGCAGCTTAGGAGGGTATGATCCACCCCTCCACTTT,CASSLGGYDPPLHF